This T cell receptor (beta chain) is drawn from a study of cytomegalovirus exposure and HLA in healthy donors (dated by TCRdb to about 2017). With regard to the full study: An earlier analysis of roughly 630 of the donors reported more than 250 Gb of sequence data and 120 million or so unique TCR beta sequences from about 179 million T cells. Using immunosequencing, the study profiled T cell repertoires from about 610 subjects and related those repertoires to cytomegalovirus serostatus. Among the 398 genotyped donors, around 81% belonged to the genetic ancestry cluster associated with self-reported Caucasian donors. In an earlier analysis of roughly 580 of the donors, high-throughput TCR beta sequencing was used to judge whether each TCR beta V gene segment behaved as functional or pseudogenic. On average, about 200,000 unique TCR beta nucleotide sequences were sequenced per donor among 398 genotyped donors of the cohort, with 15% to 20% of those sequences being non-productive. All discovery cohort repertoires had been generated using a single sequencing platform. The number of donors typed differed by locus, with 629-630 for A, B, C, DRB1 and DQB1, 522 for DQA1, 600 to 610 for DPA1, and some 440 for DPB1. Rather than drawing on any new phenotypic data, the later analysis identified candidate immune exposures from TCR beta sequences and the way those sequences occurred across donors. An early release covering around 630 HLA-typed donors comprised roughly 300 gigabases of sequencing data and about 90 million unique TCR sequences. To predict cytomegalovirus infection status, the study brought together high-throughput TCR immunosequencing, statistical association of individual TCRs with disease status, and machine learning. HLA typing included class I and class II loci at four-digit resolution. Along with the roughly 700-subject first cohort, a separate validation cohort of around 120 different subjects was used. A later genetic analysis took genome-wide SNP genotypes for about 65% of the 666 donors and used that subset as a discovery cohort. A handful of DR-DQ haplotypes were handled as single units for association and clustering because linkage in the cohort was strong. Donor age, sex, ethnicity and CMV serostatus were collected together with the repertoire data. A later analysis re-analyzed previously published TCR beta repertoires from hundreds of donors and added high-resolution HLA genotyping to study TCR occurrence patterns. The study was designed to test whether signatures of past pathogen exposure could be identified by cataloging public T cell receptors. On the study overall, not on this receptor specifically: A later analysis associated 16,951 TCR beta sequences with specific HLA alleles at a false discovery rate of 0.05. A later genetic analysis associated a missense DCLRE1C variant with V-gene and J-gene trimming of TCR beta chains, and an independent cohort replicated the association. Broadly in line with IMGT annotations, most TCR beta V segments showed up in productive rearrangements about 87% or about 30% of the time in an earlier analysis of around 550 of the donors. Across donors, most TCR sequences were observed very rarely, whereas some public TCRs were present in many individuals. Correlated functional status among segregating V segments might be attributable to linkage disequilibrium, but an unknown experimental factor could not be ruled out. The earlier analysis of around 600 of the donors excluded roughly 17 rarely observed V segments, including chromosome 9 orphons, because counts were too low. CMV serostatus was the only immune exposure information available for the cohort. According to the authors, the approach could potentially be generalized to other disease states and immunological phenotypes. Only TCR beta chains were sequenced in this cohort, and the absence of alpha or paired-chain data limited detectable features. The study listed around 160 TCR beta chains as associated with cytomegalovirus. A later genetic analysis reported fewer N-insertions in productive TCRs among donors in an Asian-associated ancestry cluster than the roughly 700-donor mean. Some IMGT-functional V segments, including TRBV6-2 and TRBV6-3, could not be distinguished by the 87-base-pair reads and were therefore excluded. The classifier was reported to diagnose cytomegalovirus status with high specificity and sensitivity in both the original and validation cohorts. In a later analysis, several top co-occurrence clusters were reported to appear linked to parvovirus B19, influenza, CMV and Epstein-Barr virus. When HLA alleles, especially DR and DQ, strongly co-occurred, attributing TCR associations to individual alleles was difficult. A cluster of highly shared sequence variants was judged likely to represent a technical artifact of the sequencing pipeline. HLA typing was unavailable for some donors at each locus, so association tests used only the typed subset. Presence/absence analyses assumed roughly uniform sequencing depth across donors, an assumption that may not hold. Three of the identified cytomegalovirus-associated TCR beta chains were confirmed in vitro to be specific for cytomegalovirus antigens. A further reported finding was that TCR beta sequences accurately predicted the HLA-A and HLA-B alleles for most subjects in the first cohort. A later analysis found that most CMV-associated TCR beta chains appeared HLA-restricted, with HLA associations seemingly driven largely by CMV exposure. A later analysis found that TCR association rates varied across HLA loci, with DRB1 alleles showing the most associated TCRs and HLA-C alleles the fewest. Compared with equally common non-associated chains, HLA-associated TCR beta chains in a later analysis were more clonally expanded and had lower generation probabilities.

The method behind the library was the immunoSEQ multiplex PCR assay. For the multiplex PCR, a mixture combining 60 forward primers for TCR Vbeta segments and 13 reverse primers for TCR Jbeta segments was used. A multiplex PCR assay on genomic DNA amplified the CDR3 region of rearranged TCR beta genes. On the Illumina HiSeq System, the amplified TCR beta libraries were sequenced as 87-base-pair reads. The study's own analysis went as follows. A later analysis tallied roughly 76 million unique TCR beta chains across the 666 repertoires, and around 12 million of those chains were shared by two or more donors. Raw reads were error-corrected and collapsed into unique sequences by a nearest-neighbor algorithm in which closely related sequences were merged to remove PCR and sequencing errors. To assign V, D and J gene segments, CDR3 sequences were aligned to IMGT reference sequences. For a sequence to be retained, a match of at least six nucleotides was required to both a V gene segment and a J gene segment. Rearrangements were called productive when the CDR3 lacked stop codons and stayed in frame with V and J; all others were non-productive. CDR3 was defined by IMGT convention, running from the second conserved V-encoded cysteine to the conserved J-encoded phenylalanine. The earlier analysis of 587 of the donors excluded sequences that lacked an unambiguous match to a single V gene segment. An earlier analysis of approximately 590 of the donors called V segments functional above 56.7% productive rearrangements and segregating when the between-donor standard deviation exceeded 5%. To diagnose cytomegalovirus status from the catalog of TCR beta chain sequences, a statistical classification framework was built. In a later analysis, V and J genes were assigned by comparing TCR nucleotide sequences against IMGT/GENE-DB human TR gene sequences. A later analysis assigned CDR3 sequences and most-parsimonious VDJ recombination scenarios with the TCRdist pipeline. In a later analysis, each TCR beta chain was defined by its CDR3 amino acid sequence together with its V-gene family, and reads without a unique V-gene family were excluded. As a way to deal with suspected cross-contamination and a sequencing artifact, a later analysis dropped 450 to 600 nucleotide sequences that were highly shared and had low generation probability. In a later analysis, a clonal expansion index was calculated for each public chain from normalized within-repertoire ranks of inferred template counts. In a later analysis, generation probabilities were computed with a VDJ recombination model fitted to out-of-frame rearrangements, and the resulting probabilities were checked against IGoR. A later analysis scored TCR-TCR, TCR-HLA and TCR-CMV co-occurrence with hypergeometric tests, applying a repertoire-size bias correction to TCR pairs. False discovery rates were estimated in a later analysis by permuting HLA or CMV assignments 20 times. In a later analysis, co-occurring TCRs were grouped using DBSCAN, with TCRdist sequence similarity added in when clustering inside HLA-allele-positive subsets. For co-occurrence clustering, repertoires with fewer than 30,000 or more than 120,000 public chains were excluded, along with roughly 5 repertoires with anomalous nucleotide sharing. TCRdb stores this immuneACCESS table with in-frame sequences only. Part of the clones is absent; in the studies checked, under half of the shortfall reflects unresolved V genes, and no reason is known for the rest. That table gives V, J and clone size, and the DNA gave D and trimming. The sample has more than 80,000 clones on record, about 85% of them singletons. The top ten clonotypes cover approximately 3.7% of the sample.

The cohort comprised around 690 healthy bone marrow donors. At the time of sampling, all cohort members were nominally healthy, though unrecorded immune exposures were likely present. The donor tested CMV seropositive, placing the donor among the 289 seropositive members of the cohort. Each donor provided a peripheral blood sample, and peripheral blood mononuclear cells were used for TCR beta sequencing. The Qiagen DNeasy Blood Extraction Kit was used to extract genomic DNA from the blood cell samples. Measured from the cysteine to the phenylalanine, the CDR3 is 16 residues long. The kept DNA is CDR3 alone, 48 bases in frame from the first base. V drops 0 bases and J drops 2 bases, leaving 11 bases in between. CDR1 and CDR2 are read off the germline V gene as KGHSH and LQKENI. With respect to this clone: The antigen it recognizes is unknown. No base qualities exist here, and no much larger clone lies one base off it.

The sequence was obtained from a female donor in good health and CMV-seropositive. The sequencing sample was made of PBMCs. The chain is encoded by TRBV18 joined to TRBJ1-3, with TRBD1 perhaps the D gene, on 5 matching bases. The sequenced DNA is TGTGCCAGCTCACCACCGGGGGGTGACGCTGGAAACACCATATATTTT. Translated, it reads CASSPPGGDAGNTIYF.